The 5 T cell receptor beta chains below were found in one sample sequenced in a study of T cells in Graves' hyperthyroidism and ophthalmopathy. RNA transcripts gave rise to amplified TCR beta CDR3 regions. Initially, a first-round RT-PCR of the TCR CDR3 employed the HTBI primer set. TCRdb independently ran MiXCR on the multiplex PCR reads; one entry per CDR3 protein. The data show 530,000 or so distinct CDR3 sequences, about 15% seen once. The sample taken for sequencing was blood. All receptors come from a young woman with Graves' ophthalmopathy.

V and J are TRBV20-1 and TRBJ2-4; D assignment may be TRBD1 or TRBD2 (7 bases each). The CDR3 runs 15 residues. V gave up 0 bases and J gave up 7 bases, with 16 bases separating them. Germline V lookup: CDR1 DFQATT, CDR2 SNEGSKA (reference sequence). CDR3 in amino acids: CSARDPRGRDNIQYF. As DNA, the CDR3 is TGCAGTGCTAGAGATCCCAGGGGGAGGGATAACATTCAGTACTTC.

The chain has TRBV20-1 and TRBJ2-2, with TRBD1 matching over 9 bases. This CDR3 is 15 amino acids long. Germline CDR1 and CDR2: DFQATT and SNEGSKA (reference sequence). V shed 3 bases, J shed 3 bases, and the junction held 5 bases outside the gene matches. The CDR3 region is CSASDRGFDTGELFF. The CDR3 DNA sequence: TGCAGTGCTAGTGACAGGGGGTTCGACACCGGGGAGCTGTTTTTT.

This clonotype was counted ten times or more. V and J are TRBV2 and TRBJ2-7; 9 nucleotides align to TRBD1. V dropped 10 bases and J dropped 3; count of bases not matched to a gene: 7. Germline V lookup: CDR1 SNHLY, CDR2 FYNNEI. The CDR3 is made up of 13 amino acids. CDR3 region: CAIRDREVYEQYF. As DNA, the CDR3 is TGTGCCATCCGGGACAGGGAGGTCTACGAGCAGTACTTC.

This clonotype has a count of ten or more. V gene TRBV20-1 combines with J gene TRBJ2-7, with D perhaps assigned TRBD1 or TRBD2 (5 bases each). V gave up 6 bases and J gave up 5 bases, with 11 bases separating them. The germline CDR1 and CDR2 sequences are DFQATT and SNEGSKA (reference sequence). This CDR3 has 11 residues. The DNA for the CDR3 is TGCAGTGCGGGGGTTGTGAACGAGCAGTACTTC. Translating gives CSAGVVNEQYF.

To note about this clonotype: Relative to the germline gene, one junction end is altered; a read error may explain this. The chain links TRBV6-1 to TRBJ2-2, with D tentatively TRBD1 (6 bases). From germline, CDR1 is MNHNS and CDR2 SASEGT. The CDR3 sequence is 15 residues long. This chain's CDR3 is CASTITQGNAGELFF. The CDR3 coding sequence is TGTGCCAGCACCATAACGCAGGGGAACGCCGGGGAGCTGTTTTTT.